This TCR beta chain derives from a study of blood T cells in healthy people across ages. Points from the study as a whole: Any changes in expanded clonotypes were possibly confounded, as donor CMV status remained unknown.

Using a J-beta primer mix together with a sample-barcoded 5' primer, a second PCR was run for about 7 to 12 cycles. Every cDNA molecule bore a tag from a template-switch adaptor containing 12 random nucleotides. One entry per CDR3 protein results from TCRdb running MiXCR on the 5' RACE reads. This sample yields approximately 800,000 distinct CDR3 sequences, of which roughly 25% are seen a single time; less than 3.5% belongs to the top ten. Germline V gene lookup returns CDR1 LNHDA and CDR2 SQIVND (reference sequence). CDR3 size: 13 residues. Worth noting for this clonotype: Its antigen remains unknown.

This sample was shared with a second study, whose subject was T cells of mothers and their children. This second report adds: Every mother produced more than 9.5 million TCR beta CDR3 reads, whereas every child provided roughly 3 million.

This chain joins TRBV19 and TRBJ2-5, with no clear D. The J call may be mistaken, given a closer DNA end match to TRBJ2-1. The sequenced sample consisted of blood. This TCR was sampled from a boy between 10 and 17 years old in good health. CDR3 protein: CASSMKRATEQFF. The CDR3 DNA is TGTGCCAGTAGTATGAAACGTGCAACTGAGCAGTTCTTC.